The rows below give T cell receptor beta chains drawn from one sample of a study of regulatory T cells in long-lasting Graves disease. TCRdb fed the multiplex PCR reads into MiXCR, producing one record per CDR3 protein. The sample carries about 530,000 distinct CDR3 sequences, around 16% recorded once. Separately, the same data were catalogued under a study of T cells in Graves' hyperthyroidism and ophthalmopathy.

The sequences come from peripheral blood mononuclear cells (PBMCs), collected at new diagnosis, from a patient treated with antithyroid drugs. The receptors were sampled from a woman aged 35-65 years with Graves disease. Each CDR3 is given with its conserved first and last residue. A D gene is named only where the DNA matches it firmly. Clone size appears in some rows only: once, few, many, or a class for an expanded clone.

TRBV4-1	-	few	TRBJ2-1	CASSQVLGLNSYNEQFF	TGCGCCAGCAGCCAAGTTCTGGGACTGAACTCCTACAATGAGCAGTTCTTC
TRBV15	-	many	TRBJ1-1	CATGGAQVNTEAFF	TGTGCCACCGGGGGGGCACAGGTGAACACTGAAGCTTTCTTT
TRBV5-5	TRBD1	many	TRBJ1-6	CASSVGDRGNSPLHF	TGTGCCAGCAGCGTAGGGGACAGGGGTAATTCACCCCTCCACTTT
TRBV6-1	-	many	TRBJ2-3	CASSELLGADTQYF	TGTGCCAGCAGTGAACTCCTCGGGGCAGATACGCAGTATTTT
TRBV6-1	-	many	TRBJ1-1	CASSEAGSETEAFF	TGTGCCAGCAGTGAAGCCGGATCCGAGACTGAAGCTTTCTTT
TRBV11-2	-	many	TRBJ1-1	CASSLDLRNTEAFF	TGTGCCAGCAGCTTAGACTTGAGGAACACTGAAGCTTTCTTT
TRBV20-1	-	-	TRBJ2-7	CSARASTYSYEQYF	TGCAGTGCTAGAGCCTCTACCTACTCCTACGAGCAGTACTTC
TRBV5-1	-	-	TRBJ2-2	CASSPGAGVIGELFF	TGCGCCAGCAGCCCGGGGGCAGGGGTGATCGGGGAGCTGTTTTTT
TRBV7-9	-	-	TRBJ1-6	CAGARGGVNSPLHF	TGTGCCGGCGCCCGCGGGGGGGTTAATTCACCCCTCCACTTT
TRBV6-1	-	many	TRBJ2-7	CASSGTLAYEQYF	TGTGCCAGCAGCGGGACTCTAGCCTACGAGCAGTACTTC
TRBV6-2/TRBV6-3	-	many	TRBJ1-5	CASSYAVAGQQPQHF	TGTGCCAGCAGTTACGCGGTGGCAGGGCAACAGCCCCAGCATTTT
TRBV5-6	-	-	TRBJ1-1	CASSLAGLGNTEAFF	TGTGCCAGCTCCCTCGCTGGGCTCGGGAACACTGAAGCTTTCTTT
TRBV30	-	many	TRBJ2-3	CAWDFTGTDTQYF	TGTGCCTGGGACTTCACTGGTACAGATACGCAGTATTTT
TRBV4-1	-	few	TRBJ1-6	CASSHLERQAFPYNSPLHF	TGCGCCAGCAGCCACCTGGAACGACAGGCCTTCCCCTATAATTCACCCCTCCACTTT
TRBV5-1	TRBD2	few	TRBJ2-7	CASSLGTSASEQYF	TGCGCCAGCAGCTTGGGGACTAGCGCATCCGAGCAGTACTTC
TRBV5-1	-	-	TRBJ1-2	CASSLGGGGLYGYTF	TGTGCCAGCAGCTTGGGCGGGGGTGGCCTTTATGGCTACACCTTC
TRBV30	-	many	TRBJ2-3	CAWDPETNTQYF	TGTGCCTGGGACCCGGAGACTAACACGCAGTATTTT
TRBV2	-	few	TRBJ1-1	CASRTRDIATEAFF	TGTGCCAGCAGGACCCGGGACATAGCCACTGAAGCTTTCTTT
TRBV3-1	-	many	TRBJ1-2	CASSQGSYRAGGYTF	TGTGCCAGCAGCCAAGGGTCGTACAGGGCAGGAGGCTACACCTTC
TRBV12-3/TRBV12-4	-	many	TRBJ1-1	CASSPRRVTMNTEAFF	TGTGCCAGCAGCCCACGTAGAGTAACGATGAACACTGAAGCTTTCTTT
TRBV9	-	few	TRBJ2-4	CASSPRDGQPEYF	TGTGCCAGCAGCCCTCGGGACGGCCAACCCGAGTACTTC
TRBV6-1	-	-	TRBJ1-4	CASALGGVIRNEKLFF	TGTGCCAGCGCCTTAGGGGGGGTAATCCGAAATGAAAAACTGTTTTTT
TRBV12-3/TRBV12-4	-	-	TRBJ1-2	CASSTGGEGYTF	TGTGCCAGCAGTACCGGGGGAGAGGGCTACACCTTC
TRBV6-1	-	many	TRBJ1-2	CASSDLGGLVGYTF	TGTGCCAGCAGTGACTTGGGGGGCCTCGTTGGCTACACCTTC
TRBV6-2/TRBV6-3	-	many	TRBJ1-2	CASSYSGSYGYTF	TGTGCCAGCAGTTACTCGGGTTCCTATGGCTACACCTTC
TRBV12-3/TRBV12-4	-	many	TRBJ2-7	CASSFGPIGDEQYF	TGTGCCAGCAGTTTTGGCCCCATCGGGGACGAGCAGTACTTC
TRBV29-1	-	-	TRBJ1-2	CSVEIHPNYGYTF	TGCAGCGTTGAGATTCATCCGAACTATGGCTACACCTTC
TRBV2	TRBD1	many	TRBJ2-3	CASSGQGATDTQYF	TGTGCCAGCTCTGGACAGGGCGCCACAGATACGCAGTATTTT
TRBV10-3	-	-	TRBJ1-1	CAVGWKSTEAFF	TGTGCCGTCGGCTGGAAGAGCACTGAAGCTTTCTTT
TRBV28	-	many	TRBJ2-7	CASSAYLGGWQKYEQYF	TGTGCCAGCAGTGCATATTTAGGGGGATGGCAGAAGTACGAGCAGTACTTC
TRBV28	TRBD1	few	TRBJ2-7	CASSTGTALLEQYF	TGTGCCAGCAGTACCGGGACAGCCCTCTTGGAGCAGTACTTC